These 21 T cell receptor beta chains originate from one sample sequenced in a study of response to subunit inactivated influenza vaccine. MiXCR was run by TCRdb on the RT-PCR reads, yielding one entry per CDR3 protein. This sample carries about 500,000 distinct CDR3 sequences, 16% of them seen once, and the ten largest clones take less than 4%. Sequences were derived from CD4+ T cells sorted from PBMCs, sampled 23 months after vaccination. These receptor sequences come from a man aged 50 to 69 who received an inactivated influenza vaccine.

This chain connects TRBV4-1 to TRBJ2-7; D is uncertain. V lost 1 base to trimming and J lost 2 bases, with 12 bases between them. The germline gives CDR1 MGHRA, CDR2 YSYEKL. The CDR3 runs to 15 residues. This CDR3 reads CASSQGPTITYEQYF. As DNA, the CDR3 is TGCGCCAGCAGCCAAGGTCCAACAATCACCTACGAGCAGTACTTC.

As for this clonotype: The CDR3 does not end in the conserved phenylalanine or tryptophan, so this is likely a read error. The chain recombines TRBV12-3 or TRBV12-4 with TRBJ2-1, with 8 bases aligning to TRBD2. The length of the CDR3 is 14 residues. After removal of 3 bases from V and 3 bases from J, the junction contained 1 base not matched to a gene. CDR3 loop: CASSFGGDYNEQFL. CDR3 coding DNA: TGTGCCAGCAGTTTCGGGGGGGACTACAATGAGCAGTTCCTC.

CDR3 in amino acids: CSARAGGGSTDTQYF. In nucleotides, the CDR3 is TGCAGTGCTAGAGCAGGCGGGGGAAGCACAGATACGCAGTATTTT. The chain recombines TRBV20-1 with TRBJ2-3, with TRBD2 identical over 7 bases. CDR1 is DFQATT and CDR2 is SNEGSKA in the germline V gene (reference sequence). The CDR3 contains 15 residues. Germline trimming cut 1 base from V and 0 bases from J; bases unmatched to any gene: 4.

Concerning this clonotype: This may be a read error, as it is one base from a much larger clone. This chain uses TRBV28 with TRBJ2-7, with TRBD2 identical over 9 bases. The length of the CDR3 is 14 residues. Germline values: CDR1 MDHEN, CDR2 SYDVKM. With V trimmed by 5 bases and J by 7 bases, 9 bases remained unmatched. CDR3 in amino acids: CASSDPGLAWEQYF. The CDR3 DNA sequence: TGTGCCAGCAGTGACCCGGGACTAGCTTGGGAGCAGTACTTC.

The chain employs TRBV28 and TRBJ2-7, with D unclear. This CDR3 is built from 14 residues. The ends were cut back, 6 bases at V and 4 bases at J, with 16 bases in the middle. The V gene's germline CDR1 is MDHEN and CDR2 SYDVKM. The CDR3 spells CASRNPMSPYEQYF. As DNA, the CDR3 is TGTGCCAGCAGAAACCCGATGAGCCCGTACGAGCAGTACTTC.

In its sample, this clonotype was seen a few times. The V and J genes are TRBV7-2 and TRBJ2-2; D may be TRBD2 (5 bases). Trimming took off 1 base at V and 7 bases at J, with 7 bases between the two ends. The germline gives CDR1 SGHTA, CDR2 FQGNSA. The CDR3 has 13 amino acids. DNA for the CDR3: TGTGCCAGCAGCTTAGTGAGGGTCGGGGAGCTGTTTTTT. This encodes CASSLVRVGELFF. Drawing the rest from reference TRBV7-2 and TRBJ2-2, the complete variable domain is GAGVSQSPSNKVTEKGKDVELRCDPISGHTALYWYRQSLGQGLEFLIYFQGNSAPDKSGLPSDRFSAERTGGSVSTLTIQRTQQEDSAVYLCASSLVRVGELFFGEGSRLTVL.

A word on this clonotype: The junction departs from germline at one end; a sequencing error may be responsible. The chain links TRBV7-8 to TRBJ2-7; 9 nucleotides match TRBD2. Germline CDR1 and CDR2: SGHVS and FQNEAQ. The CDR3 runs 13 residues. The CDR3 DNA is TGTGCCAGCAGCTTAATTGCGGGAGGGTATCCTATTTTC. Its translation is CASSLIAGGYPIF.

Only a few counts were recorded for this clonotype. This rearrangement joins TRBV12-3 or TRBV12-4 to TRBJ2-5; 8 positions match TRBD2. The length of the CDR3 is 17 residues. V shed 3 bases and J 4 bases; nucleotides not matched to a gene: 13. The CDR3 DNA reads as TGTGCCAGCAGTTTGGTGCGCGGGAGCGGGAGTATAGAGACCCAGTACTTC. This encodes CASSLVRGSGSIETQYF.

This clonotype appeared once. The chain employs TRBV11-2 and TRBJ1-1, with D tentatively TRBD1 (5 bases). V lost 5 bases and J 0 bases, leaving 16 bases between the germline ends. Germline CDR1 SGHAT, CDR2 FQNNGV. This CDR3 region has 16 residues. The CDR3 reads CASSEGTGFMNTEAFF. The CDR3 DNA is TGTGCCAGCAGCGAGGGGACGGGATTCATGAACACTGAAGCTTTCTTT. Using reference TRBV11-2 and TRBJ1-1 for the parts outside the CDR3, the full variable domain is EAGVAQSPRYKIIEKRQSVAFWCNPISGHATLYWYQQILGQGPKLLIQFQNNGVVDDSQLPKDRFSAERLKGVDSTLKIQPAKLEDSAVYLCASSEGTGFMNTEAFFGQGTRLTVV.

This clonotype has only a few counts. The CDR3 loop is CASSLKRGGRDGETQYF. DNA of the CDR3: TGTGCCAGCAGTCTTAAGCGGGGGGGCCGGGATGGGGAGACCCAGTACTTC. The rearrangement links TRBV3-1 to TRBJ2-5; TRBD2 aligns across 10 bases. The CDR3 is 17 residues long. The V segment lost 6 bases and the J segment 5 bases; nucleotides outside the gene matches: 15. Germline loops: CDR1 LGHDT, CDR2 YNNKEL (reference sequence).

CDR3 DNA: TGTGCCAGCACCCGTAGCGGGAGGTTCAACGAGCAGTACTTC. It is translated as CASTRSGRFNEQYF. The chain carries TRBV28 and TRBJ2-7; the match to TRBD2 covers 10 bases. The CDR3 has 14 amino acids. Germline V CDR1 and CDR2: MDHEN, SYDVKM. V was clipped by 7 bases and J by 5 bases; unmatched bases: 8.

This clonotype was picked up a small number of times. CDR3 in amino acids: CASTHAGQTGELFF. The CDR3 DNA sequence: TGTGCCAGCACTCATGCCGGCCAGACCGGGGAGCTGTTTTTT. The rearrangement joins TRBV6-1 to TRBJ2-2; D is uncertain. The CDR3 loop spans 14 amino acids. Trimming left V 7 bases short and J 5 bases short, with 14 bases between. Germline V CDR1 and CDR2: MNHNS, SASEGT.

The chain recombines TRBV7-9 with TRBJ2-3; perhaps TRBD2 as D (6 bases). Germline CDR1 is SEHNR and CDR2 is FQNEAQ (reference sequence). V lost 6 bases, J lost 6 bases, and 13 bases lay in between. This CDR3 has 13 residues. The CDR3 DNA follows: TGTGCCAGCAGTCGTCCGGGAGTGGATACGCAGTATTTT. Translated, it gives CASSRPGVDTQYF.

In its sample, this clonotype was seen a few times. V and J are TRBV6-2 or TRBV6-3 and TRBJ2-7; 10 nucleotides match TRBD2. Germline V gene sequence: CDR1 MNHEY, CDR2 SVGEGT. With V trimmed by 6 bases and J by 4 bases, 9 bases remained unmatched. The CDR3 covers 15 residues. CDR3 sequence: CASSQPSSGSYEQYF. CDR3 sequence (DNA): TGTGCCAGCAGCCAACCGTCTAGCGGGAGTTACGAGCAGTACTTC.

This clonotype was found a few times. The chain couples TRBV19 to TRBJ2-5; D perhaps matches TRBD2 (6 bases). Germline V CDR1 and CDR2: LNHDA, SQIVND (reference sequence). This CDR3 region has 15 residues. Trimming shortened V by 5 bases and J by 0 bases, and 13 bases separated the two germline ends. CDR3 residues: CASSVSGVYQETQYF. The CDR3 nucleotides are TGTGCCAGTAGTGTCTCGGGAGTGTACCAAGAGACCCAGTACTTC.

This clonotype has a handful of counts. This chain uses TRBV6-1 with TRBJ1-4; the D gene is possibly TRBD1 (6 bases). Germline values: CDR1 MNHNS, CDR2 SASEGT. V was shortened by 8 bases and J by 6 bases, with 16 bases between the two germline ends. The CDR3 consists of 14 residues. CDR3 sequence reads: CASGGGLLDEKLFF. CDR3 nucleotides: TGTGCCAGCGGGGGGGGGCTCTTGGATGAAAAACTGTTTTTT.

This chain joins TRBV3-1 and TRBJ2-1; 10 positions match TRBD2. CDR3 length: 17 amino acids. The trim removed 3 bases at V and 6 bases at J, leaving 11 bases unmatched. Germline values: CDR1 LGHDT, CDR2 YNNKEL (reference sequence). The CDR3 spells CASSHFTSGISVNEQFF. The CDR3 DNA reads TGTGCCAGCAGCCATTTCACTAGCGGGATAAGTGTCAATGAGCAGTTCTTC.

About this clonotype: One junction end disagrees with the germline gene, perhaps due to a read error. The V gene is TRBV7-9, the J gene TRBJ1-1; D is ambiguous. CDR1 SEHNR and CDR2 FQNEAQ come from the germline V gene (reference sequence). The CDR3 is 10 residues long. DNA of the CDR3: TGTGCCACCAGCTTACTTACTGCTTTCTTT. It codes for CATSLLTAFF. Combining the CDR3 with reference TRBV7-9 and TRBJ1-1 gives the whole variable domain DTGVSQNPRHKITKRGQNVTFRCDPISEHNRLYWYRQTLGQGPEFLTYFQNEAQLEKSRLLSDRFSAERPKGSFSTLEIQRTEQGDSAMYLCATSLLTAFFGQGTRLTVV.

A few counts support this clonotype. The chain combines TRBV4-3 with TRBJ2-4, with 12 bases lining up with TRBD2. The V gene's germline CDR1 is LGHNA and CDR2 YSLEER. CDR3 length equals 15 residues. The V and J ends lost 6 bases and 6 bases, in that order; junction bases with no gene match: 6. The DNA for the CDR3 is TGCGCCAGCAGTCCGACTAGCGGGGGAGCAAACATTCAGTACTTC. It encodes CASSPTSGGANIQYF.

The rearrangement links TRBV7-9 to TRBJ1-1; tentative D call: TRBD1 (6 bases). This CDR3 spans 13 amino acids. Germline CDR1 is SEHNR and CDR2 is FQNEAQ (reference sequence). Trimming took off 5 bases at V and 8 bases at J, with 15 bases between the two ends. The chain's CDR3 is CASSILGGQEAFF. Here the CDR3 DNA reads TGTGCCAGCAGCATACTGGGGGGCCAGGAAGCTTTCTTT.

This clonotype was seen many times. The chain employs TRBV10-3 and TRBJ2-3; 11 nucleotides align to TRBD2. J was trimmed by 2 bases and V by 11 bases; bases with no gene match: 9. Germline-derived CDR1 and CDR2 are ENHRY and SYGVKD. The length of the CDR3 is 15 residues. CDR3 loop: CAAQRTSGYTDTQYF. In nucleotides, the CDR3 is TGTGCCGCCCAAAGGACTAGCGGGTACACAGATACGCAGTATTTT.